This T cell receptor beta chain was captured by sequencing in a study of T cell responses to AZD1222 COVID-19 vaccine (dated by TCRdb to 2020 to 2022). About the full investigation: Because spike-specific TCR depth and breadth did not differ between the two schedules, AZD1222 recipients who got a second dose at roughly 4 weeks were pooled with those who got a second dose at roughly 12 weeks. Enrollment into the trials was organized by age into subgroups of 18-55, 56-69 and 70-plus years, and those subgroups contained roughly 150, 30 and 60 TCR-sequenced participants, respectively. A total of 233 trial participants underwent TCR sequencing, of whom about 200 received two doses of AZD1222 and roughly 25 received two doses of the MenACWY control vaccine.

The time point tag for this specimen amounts to: baseline before first vaccination. Samples from vaccinated people were obtained from the UK trials COV001 and COV002, which included a single-blind randomized controlled phase 2/3 trial of AZD1222 (ChAdOx1 nCoV-19) in healthy adults. For TCRbeta chain sequencing, PBMC samples from trial participants were taken at day 0 and at day 28 after the second dose. Trimmed from V: 2 bases; trimmed from J: 2 bases; junction bases lacking a gene match: 2. CDR1 and CDR2 are read off the germline V gene as SNHLY and FYNNEI. The CDR3, from cysteine to phenylalanine, totals 14 residues. The only DNA kept is the CDR3, 42 bases in frame from the first base. Worth noting for this clone: It has no known antigen specificity. Base qualities are not recorded, but no much larger clone differs from it by a single base.

The CDR3 regions of human TCRbeta chains were analyzed by immunosequencing. Under the source paper's analysis protocol: TCRs in the repertoires were matched against a reference library of SARS-CoV-2-specific TCRs that had been generated with the MIRA antigen-specificity platform. Breadth was defined as the fraction of unique TCRs that were SARS-CoV-2-associated. Depth was defined as the fraction of total T cells that were SARS-CoV-2-associated. Using the MIRA data, each spike-specific TCR was assigned both to the spike region to which the TCR was reactive and to a CD4 or CD8 class. Log10-transformed breadth and depth values were compared by one-way ANOVA with Sidak's multiple comparisons tests. TCRdb mirrors the immuneACCESS table, restricted to in-frame sequences. Some clones are absent from its copies; in checked studies, under half trace to an unresolved V gene, and the reason for the others is unknown. That table supplies the V and J calls and clone size; D and trimming were determined from the DNA. The sample table lists some 130,000 clones, approximately 92% of them with a count of one. Together, the top ten hold about 3% of the sample.

The investigation overall reported the following: Reportedly, almost half of the unique spike-specific TCRs recognized epitopes lying outside the regions that are mutated in the B.1.351 and B.1.1.7 variants. Participants were mostly white British, with more females than males. The authors suggested clonal diversity may have been underestimated. Because no samples from the day 14 peak response were available, repertoires could be characterized only after the peak T cell response. After two AZD1222 doses, spike-specific TCR breadth and depth were significantly higher than at day 0 and than in MenACWY recipients. Conclusions about previously exposed vaccinees are limited because only a handful of AZD1222 recipients were SARS-CoV-2 seropositive at baseline. In the small 56-69-year group, the increase in depth fell short of significance, most likely because of low power. Vaccine-associated CD4 TCRs spanned the whole spike protein, with dominant responses in regions 160-218 and 743-854.

Recombination linked TRBV2 to TRBJ2-5; 7 middle bases align to TRBD2. This receptor was obtained from an adult in good health. The source material was peripheral blood, sampled on day 0 of AZD1222 vaccination. The CDR3 corresponds to CASSELAEQETQYF. At the DNA level, the sequence is TGTGCCAGCAGTGAACTAGCGGAACAAGAGACCCAGTACTTC. Reference TRBV2 and TRBJ2-5 genes cover what lies past the CDR3, so the full variable domain is EPEVTQTPSHQVTQMGQEVILRCVPISNHLYFYWYRQILGQKVEFLVSFYNNEISEKSEIFDDQFSVERPDGSNFTLKIRSTKLEDSAMYFCASSELAEQETQYFGPGTRLLVL.